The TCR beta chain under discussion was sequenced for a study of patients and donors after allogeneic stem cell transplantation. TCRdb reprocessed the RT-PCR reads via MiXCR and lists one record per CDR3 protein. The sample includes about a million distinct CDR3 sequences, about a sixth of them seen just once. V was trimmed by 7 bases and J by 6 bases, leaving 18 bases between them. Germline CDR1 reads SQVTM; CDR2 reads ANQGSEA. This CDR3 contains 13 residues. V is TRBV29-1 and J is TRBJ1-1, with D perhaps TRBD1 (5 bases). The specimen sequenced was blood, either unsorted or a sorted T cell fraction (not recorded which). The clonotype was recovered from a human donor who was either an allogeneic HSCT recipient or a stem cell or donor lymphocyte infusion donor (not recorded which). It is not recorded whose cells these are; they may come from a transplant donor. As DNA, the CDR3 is TGCAGCGCCCAGAGGGCAGGGTGGGCTGAAGCTTTCTTT. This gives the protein CSAQRAGWAEAFF.